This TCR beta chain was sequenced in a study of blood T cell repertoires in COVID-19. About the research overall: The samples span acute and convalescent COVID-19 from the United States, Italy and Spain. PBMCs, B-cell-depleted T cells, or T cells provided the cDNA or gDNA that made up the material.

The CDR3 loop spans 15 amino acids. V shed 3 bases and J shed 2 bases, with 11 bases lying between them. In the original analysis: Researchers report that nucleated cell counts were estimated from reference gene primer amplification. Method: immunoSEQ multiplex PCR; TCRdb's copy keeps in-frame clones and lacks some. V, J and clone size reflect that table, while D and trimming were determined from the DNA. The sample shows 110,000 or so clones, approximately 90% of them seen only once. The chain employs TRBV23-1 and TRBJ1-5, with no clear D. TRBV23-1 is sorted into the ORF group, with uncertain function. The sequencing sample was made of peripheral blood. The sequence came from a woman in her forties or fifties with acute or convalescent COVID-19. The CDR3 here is CASSQEGPGNQPQHF. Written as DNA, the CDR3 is TGCGCCAGCAGTCAGGAGGGCCCCGGCAATCAGCCCCAGCATTTT.